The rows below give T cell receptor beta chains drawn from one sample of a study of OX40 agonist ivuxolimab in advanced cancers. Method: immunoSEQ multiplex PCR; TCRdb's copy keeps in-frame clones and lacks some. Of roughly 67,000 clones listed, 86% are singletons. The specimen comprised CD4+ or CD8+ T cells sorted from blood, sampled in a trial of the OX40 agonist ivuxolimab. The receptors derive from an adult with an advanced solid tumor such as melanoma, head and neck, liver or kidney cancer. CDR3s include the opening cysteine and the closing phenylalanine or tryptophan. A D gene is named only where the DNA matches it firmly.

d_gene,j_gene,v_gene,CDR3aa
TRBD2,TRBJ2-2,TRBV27,CASSLGGRGGGELFF
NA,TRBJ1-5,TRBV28,CASSLQGRGGRKPQHF
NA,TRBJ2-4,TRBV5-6,CASSPRAAKNIQYF
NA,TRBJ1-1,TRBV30,CAWSRGAIVLVNTEAFF
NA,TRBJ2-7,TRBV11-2,CASSLDSPNSYEQYF
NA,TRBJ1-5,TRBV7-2,CASSFRDSFQPQHF
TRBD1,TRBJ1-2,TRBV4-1,CASSHQGANYGYTF
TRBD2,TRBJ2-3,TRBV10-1,CASSDPPGLAGRGDTQYF
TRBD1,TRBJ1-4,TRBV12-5,CASGPPRDRNEKLFF
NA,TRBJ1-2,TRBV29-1,CSVEGSGNGYTF
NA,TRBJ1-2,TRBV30,CAWSGEEGYTF
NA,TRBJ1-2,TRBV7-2,CASSSADRQYGYTF
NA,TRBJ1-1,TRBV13,CASSLKRDARGGTEAFF
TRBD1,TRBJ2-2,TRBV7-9,CASSADRDRGSGELFF
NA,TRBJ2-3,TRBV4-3,CASSQDGADTQYF
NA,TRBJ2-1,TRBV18,CASSPGGTSDRNEQFF
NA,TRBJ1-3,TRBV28,CASSLDPAGNTIYF
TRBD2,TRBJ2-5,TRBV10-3,CAISGTSGGPYQETQYF
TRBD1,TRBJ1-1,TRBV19,CASRGQGAQDTEAFF
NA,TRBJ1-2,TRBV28,CASSLPGEIHGYTF
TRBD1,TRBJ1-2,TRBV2,CASSPGGDYGYTF
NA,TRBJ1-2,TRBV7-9,CASSFIDSAVNYGYTF
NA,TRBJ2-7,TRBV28,CASSLRPYEQYF
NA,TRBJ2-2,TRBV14,CASSQVRGGATGELFF
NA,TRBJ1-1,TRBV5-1,CASSTAGTPNTEAFF
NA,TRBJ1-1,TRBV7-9,CASSSQTEITEAFF
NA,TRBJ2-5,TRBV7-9,CASSPSQAQETQYF
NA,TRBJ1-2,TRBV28,CASSLARDLSTYGYTF
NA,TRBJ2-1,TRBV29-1,CSAAGGSSYNEQFF
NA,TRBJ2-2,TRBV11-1,CASSFRGELFF
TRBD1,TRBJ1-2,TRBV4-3,CASSPNQGATNYGYTF
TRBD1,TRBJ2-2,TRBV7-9,CASSLGDRESGELFF
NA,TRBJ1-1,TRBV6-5,CASSYTGTNAFF
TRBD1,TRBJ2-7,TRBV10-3,CAISGHDRDEQYF
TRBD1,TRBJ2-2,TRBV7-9,CASSPRPGQGANTGELFF
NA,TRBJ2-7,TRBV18,CASSRESYEQYF
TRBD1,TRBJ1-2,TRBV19,CASSDRDRRPGYTF
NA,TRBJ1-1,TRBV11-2,CASSGGGTEAFF
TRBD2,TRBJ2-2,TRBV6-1,CASRGLAGGTGELFF
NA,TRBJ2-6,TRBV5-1,CASSLQEAGANVLTF
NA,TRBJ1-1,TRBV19,CASSMVNTEAFF
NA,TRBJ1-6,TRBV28,CASSLTAYNSPLHF
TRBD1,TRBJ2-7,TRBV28,CATRRQGHYEQYF
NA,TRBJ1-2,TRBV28,CASSSGVYGYTF
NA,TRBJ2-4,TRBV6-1,CASSKGLTKNIQYF
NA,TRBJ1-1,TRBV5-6,CASSPVGAGVGTEAFF
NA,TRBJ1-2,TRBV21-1,CASSTQGVRGYTF
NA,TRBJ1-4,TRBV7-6,CASSGRGGGKGSTNEKLFF
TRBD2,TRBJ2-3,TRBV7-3,CASSLRGSGSTDTQYF
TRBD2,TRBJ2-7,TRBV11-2,CASSLDGGLAAQTYEQYF